These 23 T cell receptor beta chains share one sample of origin, sequenced in a study of vaccination and CD4 T cells after COVID-19. The antigens these receptors bind are not known. As for treatment: approximately 9-day PBMC culture with coronavirus spike peptide pools or control peptides (ViraFEST assay). Cultured CD4+ T cell DNA was sequenced using the Oncomine TCR Beta short-read assay. TCRdb fed the PCR reads into MiXCR, producing one record per CDR3 protein. The table has under 20,000 distinct CDR3 sequences, about two fifths seen once. The sample here was CD4+ T cells from blood, cultured in vitro, taken before SARS-CoV-2 vaccination. These receptors came from a human donor who had recovered from COVID-19.

The chain combines TRBV20-1 with TRBJ2-5; 15 bases agree with TRBD2. J was trimmed by 6 bases and V by 6 bases; bases with no gene match: 8. This CDR3 is 15 amino acids long. Per the germline V gene, CDR1 is DFQATT and CDR2 is SNEGSKA (reference sequence). The chain's CDR3 is CSAYTGTSGGQTQYF. The DNA for the CDR3 is TGCAGTGCATACACCGGGACTAGCGGGGGGCAGACCCAGTACTTC.

This chain joins TRBV6-2 or TRBV6-3 and TRBJ1-5; no firm D call. The CDR3 has 13 residues. From germline, CDR1 is MNHEY and CDR2 SVGEGT. Trimming removed 7 bases at V and 6 bases at J, with 13 bases between. CDR3 coding DNA: TGTGCCAGCACCAACGCGGGGAGTCAGCCCCAGCATTTT. Residues: CASTNAGSQPQHF.

This clonotype was counted between two and nine times. The rearrangement joins TRBV7-9 to TRBJ1-2; D is possibly TRBD1 (5 bases). Germline assignment: CDR1 SEHNR and CDR2 FQNEAQ (reference sequence). The V and J ends lost 3 bases and 4 bases respectively, with 12 bases between them. The CDR3 consists of 14 residues. Here the CDR3 reads CASSLATGRYGYTF. In DNA form, the CDR3 reads TGTGCCAGCAGCTTGGCCACAGGCCGCTATGGCTACACCTTC.

V gene TRBV10-3 combines with J gene TRBJ1-5; D remains ambiguous. CDR1 ENHRY and CDR2 SYGVKD come from the germline V gene. Trimming removed 4 bases at V and 6 bases at J, with 10 bases between. This CDR3 has 13 residues. In DNA, the CDR3 is TGTGCCATCAGTGTGGATCCTTCTCAGCCCCAGCATTTT. Translation gives CAISVDPSQPQHF.

V and J are TRBV10-3 and TRBJ2-7; 11 nucleotides align to TRBD2. The germline V gene has CDR1 ENHRY and CDR2 SYGVKD. The CDR3 runs 13 residues. The ends lost 8 bases at V and 4 bases at J; junction bases unmatched: 4. In DNA form, the CDR3 reads TGTGCCATCGCCGGGACTAGCGGTTACGAGCAGTACTTC. It yields the protein CAIAGTSGYEQYF.

The chain employs TRBV6-2 or TRBV6-3 and TRBJ1-1; 9 positions agree with TRBD1. Germline-derived CDR1 and CDR2 are MNHEY and SVGEGT. The CDR3 runs to 21 residues. Unmatched junction bases numbered 19, after V lost 0 bases and J lost 2 bases. The CDR3 reads CASSYSITWGTGTVANTEAFF. DNA for the CDR3: TGTGCCAGCAGTTACTCGATTACATGGGGGACAGGGACCGTTGCAAACACTGAAGCTTTCTTT.

The genes are TRBV6-4 and TRBJ2-3; D is unclear. The CDR3 is made up of 15 amino acids. Per the germline V gene, CDR1 is MRHNA and CDR2 is SNTAGT. V was shortened by 3 bases and J by 8 bases, with 18 bases between the two germline ends. The CDR3 reads CASSEGGPAAGTQYF. In nucleotides, the CDR3 is TGTGCCAGCAGTGAAGGCGGTCCAGCCGCTGGTACGCAGTATTTT.

This chain connects TRBV11-3 to TRBJ2-7, with D unclear. Trimming stripped 0 bases from V and 2 bases from J, with 8 bases between. The CDR3 runs 14 residues. Germline CDR1 SGHNT, CDR2 YENEEA. The CDR3 is CASSLEGHTYEQYF. CDR3 bases: TGTGCCAGCAGCTTAGAAGGCCATACCTACGAGCAGTACTTC.

This rearrangement joins TRBV2 to TRBJ2-7; 7 bases map to TRBD2. Unmatched junction bases numbered 5, after V lost 7 bases and J lost 2 bases. This CDR3 has 13 amino acids. CDR1 is SNHLY, CDR2 FYNNEI, per germline. CDR3 sequence reads: CASKLRGAYEQYF. CDR3 in DNA: TGTGCCAGCAAACTACGGGGGGCCTACGAGCAGTACTTC.

The chain joins TRBV30 to TRBJ1-6; possibly TRBD1 for D (5 bases). CDR3 length: 17 residues. Germline CDR1 and CDR2: GTSNPN and SVGIG (reference sequence). The V and J ends lost 2 bases and 0 bases respectively, with 14 bases between them. Written as DNA, the CDR3 is TGTGCCTGGAGTAAGCCCACGGGGGACTCCTATAATTCACCCCTCCACTTT. Its translation: CAWSKPTGDSYNSPLHF.

This clonotype was detected only a few times. This chain uses TRBV10-3 with TRBJ1-2; D is unclear. CDR1 and CDR2 (germline): ENHRY, SYGVKD. CDR3 length equals 15 residues. Trimming removed 6 bases from V and 3 bases from J, with 17 bases in between. The CDR3 reads CAIRKTLNQDYGYTF. CDR3 nucleotide sequence: TGTGCCATCAGGAAGACCCTAAACCAGGACTATGGCTACACCTTC.

This clonotype came up a few times. This rearrangement joins TRBV4-2 to TRBJ1-5; weak D call: TRBD1 (5 bases). The CDR3 sequence is 20 residues long. CDR1 is LGHNA, CDR2 YNFKEQ, per germline. The V end was cut by 3 bases, the J end by 0 bases, with 24 bases between. CDR3 sequence (DNA): TGTGCCAGCAGCCAGCCAGGGACGGCTCGTGACACTTATAGCAATCAGCCCCAGCATTTT. It is translated as CASSQPGTARDTYSNQPQHF.

This sequence joins TRBV6-2 or TRBV6-3 and TRBJ1-1; 7 bases fit TRBD1. Germline V gene sequence: CDR1 MNHEY, CDR2 SVGEGT. This CDR3 is 15 amino acids long. With 5 bases clipped from V and 1 base from J, the junction kept 7 bases outside the gene matches. CDR3: CASSPWDRRNTEAFF. The CDR3 DNA sequence: TGTGCCAGCAGTCCCTGGGACAGACGGAACACTGAAGCTTTCTTT.

This clonotype was seen more than once but under ten times. The rearrangement uses TRBV20-1 and TRBJ2-7, with 7 bases matching TRBD1. Germline trimming cut 6 bases from V and 2 bases from J; bases unmatched to any gene: 10. CDR1 DFQATT and CDR2 SNEGSKA come from the germline V gene (reference sequence). The CDR3 is 14 amino acids. CDR3 sequence (DNA): TGCAGTGCCCAAGACAGGGCCGTTCCCTACGAGCAGTACTTC. It translates to CSAQDRAVPYEQYF.

The rearrangement links TRBV28 to TRBJ1-2; D not resolved. Germline V lookup: CDR1 MDHEN, CDR2 SYDVKM. This CDR3 is built from 14 residues. Deletions cut 4 bases from V and 0 bases from J, with 9 bases between. The CDR3 region has the DNA TGTGCCAGCAGTTCTCCGCAGTCTAACTATGGCTACACCTTC. Amino acid sequence: CASSSPQSNYGYTF.

In this sample, this clonotype turned up a few times. The chain employs TRBV5-4 and TRBJ1-1, with D possibly TRBD1 on 5 matching bases. This CDR3 contains 15 residues. Deletions cut 1 base from V and 7 bases from J, with 17 bases between. Per the germline V gene, CDR1 is SGHNT and CDR2 is YYREEE (reference sequence). The CDR3 sequence: CASSLSRGTLGEAFF. The CDR3 nucleotides read TGTGCCAGCAGCTTGTCTAGGGGCACGCTCGGTGAAGCTTTCTTT.

The chain couples TRBV20-1 to TRBJ2-5; D unresolved. The CDR3 runs to 12 residues. The V end was cut by 5 bases, the J end by 0 bases, with 7 bases between. Looked up from germline, CDR1 is DFQATT and CDR2 is SNEGSKA (reference sequence). This CDR3 is CSAGLNQETQYF. In DNA, the CDR3 is TGCAGTGCTGGTCTAAACCAAGAGACCCAGTACTTC.

The chain links TRBV2 to TRBJ1-2; 10 bases agree with TRBD1. Per the germline V gene, CDR1 is SNHLY and CDR2 is FYNNEI. This CDR3 comprises 15 residues. The V segment lost 4 bases and the J segment 3 bases; nucleotides outside the gene matches: 5. Here the CDR3 reads CASSAGTGAYYGYTF. CDR3 in DNA: TGTGCCAGCAGTGCCGGGACAGGGGCATACTATGGCTACACCTTC.

This clonotype was seen more than once but under ten times. The rearrangement links TRBV5-4 to TRBJ2-3; tentative D call: TRBD1 (5 bases). Trimming stripped 0 bases from V and 3 bases from J, with 11 bases between. The CDR3 is 15 amino acids. Germline values: CDR1 SGHNT, CDR2 YYREEE (reference sequence). The chain's CDR3 is CASSLAAGPTDTQYF. The CDR3 coding sequence is TGTGCCAGCAGCTTGGCCGCAGGGCCAACAGATACGCAGTATTTT.

This rearrangement joins TRBV25-1 to TRBJ2-7; TRBD1 matches 7 bases. V shed 3 bases and J 1 base; nucleotides not matched to a gene: 6. Germline V CDR1 and CDR2: MGHDK, SYGVNS. The CDR3 has 15 amino acids. As DNA, the CDR3 is TGTGCCAGCAGTGAGGCAGGGGGTTCTTCCTACGAGCAGTACTTC. It codes for CASSEAGGSSYEQYF.

This clonotype was counted a few times. V gene TRBV19 combines with J gene TRBJ1-2; possibly TRBD1 for D (6 bases). The germline V gene has CDR1 LNHDA and CDR2 SQIVND (reference sequence). The CDR3 spans 16 residues. Trimming removed 5 bases from V and 4 bases from J, with 20 bases in between. CDR3 in amino acids: CASSDETQGFSYGYTF. The CDR3 nucleotides are TGTGCCAGTAGTGATGAAACGCAGGGGTTCAGCTATGGCTACACCTTC. Using reference TRBV19 and TRBJ1-2 for the parts outside the CDR3, the full variable domain is DGGITQSPKYLFRKEGQNVTLSCEQNLNHDAMYWYRQDPGQGLRLIYYSQIVNDFQKGDIAEGYSVSREKKESFPLTVTSAQKNPTAFYLCASSDETQGFSYGYTFGSGTRLTVV.

This clonotype was seen once. J is TRBJ1-6 and V is TRBV4-1; maybe TRBD1 (6 bases). The CDR3 is made up of 14 amino acids. Looked up from germline, CDR1 is MGHRA and CDR2 is YSYEKL. V dropped 1 base and J dropped 10 bases, with 11 bases sitting between them. CDR3: CASSQGGPGSPLHF. DNA for the CDR3: TGCGCCAGCAGCCAAGGGGGGCCGGGCTCACCCCTCCACTTT.

J is TRBJ2-7 and V is TRBV20-1, with D hard to call. The V gene's germline CDR1 is DFQATT and CDR2 SNEGSKA (reference sequence). The CDR3 has 14 amino acids. V was shortened by 5 bases and J by 5 bases, with 19 bases between the two germline ends. Here the CDR3 reads CSAQDARSTHEQYF. The CDR3 DNA reads TGCAGTGCTCAGGACGCCCGGTCCACCCACGAGCAGTACTTC.